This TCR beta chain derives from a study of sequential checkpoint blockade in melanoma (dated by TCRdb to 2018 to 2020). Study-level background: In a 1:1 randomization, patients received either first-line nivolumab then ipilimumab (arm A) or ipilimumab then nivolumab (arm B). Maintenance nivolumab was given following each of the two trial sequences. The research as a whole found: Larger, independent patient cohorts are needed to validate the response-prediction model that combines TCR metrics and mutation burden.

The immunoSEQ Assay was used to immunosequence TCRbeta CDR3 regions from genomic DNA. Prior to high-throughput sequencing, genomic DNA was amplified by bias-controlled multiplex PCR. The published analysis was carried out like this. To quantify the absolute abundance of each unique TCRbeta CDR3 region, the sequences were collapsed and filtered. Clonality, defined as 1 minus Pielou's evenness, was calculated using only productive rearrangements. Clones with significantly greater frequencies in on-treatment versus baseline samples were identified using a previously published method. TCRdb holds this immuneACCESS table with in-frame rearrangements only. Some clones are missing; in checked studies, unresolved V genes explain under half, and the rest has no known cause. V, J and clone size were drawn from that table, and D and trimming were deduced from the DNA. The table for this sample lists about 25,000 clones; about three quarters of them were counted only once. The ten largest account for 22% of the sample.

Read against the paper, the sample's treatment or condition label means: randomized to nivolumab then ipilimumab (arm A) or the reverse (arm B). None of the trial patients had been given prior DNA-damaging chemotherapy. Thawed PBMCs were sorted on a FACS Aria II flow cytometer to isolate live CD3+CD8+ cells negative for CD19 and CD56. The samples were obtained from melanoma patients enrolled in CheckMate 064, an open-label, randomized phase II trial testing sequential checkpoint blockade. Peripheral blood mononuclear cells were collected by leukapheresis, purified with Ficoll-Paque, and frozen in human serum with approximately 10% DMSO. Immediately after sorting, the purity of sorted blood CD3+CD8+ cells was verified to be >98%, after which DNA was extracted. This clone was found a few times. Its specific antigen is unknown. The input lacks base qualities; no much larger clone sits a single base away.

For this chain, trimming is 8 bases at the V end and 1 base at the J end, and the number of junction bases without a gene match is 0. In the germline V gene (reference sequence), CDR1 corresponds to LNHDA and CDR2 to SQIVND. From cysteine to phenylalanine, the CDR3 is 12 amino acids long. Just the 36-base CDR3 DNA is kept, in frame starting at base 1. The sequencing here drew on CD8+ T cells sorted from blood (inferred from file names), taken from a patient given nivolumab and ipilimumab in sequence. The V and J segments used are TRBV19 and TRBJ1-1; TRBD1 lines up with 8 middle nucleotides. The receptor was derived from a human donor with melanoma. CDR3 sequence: CASGQGNTEAFF. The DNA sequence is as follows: TGTGCCAGTGGACAGGGGAACACTGAAGCTTTCTTT.